Sequencing of this T cell receptor beta chain was carried out in a study of T cell responses to AZD1222 COVID-19 vaccine. General observations from the study: Repertoires were collected only later (after the peak T cell response had occurred).

Assay: immunoSEQ multiplex PCR; the TCRdb copy retains only in-frame clones and omits some. Seen here are approximately 81,000 clones, 83% observed once, and the top ten hold approximately 1.4%. Details on this clone: Antigen specificity is unknown.

After removal of 3 bases from V and 1 base from J, the junction contained 8 bases not matched to a gene. The CDR3 runs to 16 residues. Germline V gives CDR1 SGDLS, CDR2 YYNGEE. Sequenced material: peripheral blood, taken 28 days after the second AZD1222 dose. The receptor comes from an adult who received the AZD1222 COVID-19 vaccine. The rearrangement joins TRBV9 to TRBJ1-2; the match to TRBD1 covers 8 bases. CDR3 in amino acids: CASSANPTGVNYGYTF. The CDR3, as DNA: TGTGCCAGCAGCGCCAATCCGACAGGGGTTAACTATGGCTACACCTTC.